This T cell receptor beta chain was obtained from a study of T cells in Graves' hyperthyroidism and ophthalmopathy. Points from the study as a whole: From stable hyperthyroidism, ophthalmopathy was set apart by a 13 V-J model.

Among the patients, aged 18 to 65, hyperthyroidism was newly diagnosed and had lasted under 2 months. Diagnosing involved the use of clinical symptoms, serum thyroxine and TRAb, thyroid ultrasound and orbital computed tomography. The PBMCs were taken from around 9.1 ml of fresh peripheral blood. The CDR3 runs 14 residues. Germline lookup yields CDR1 MDHEN and CDR2 SYDVKM. V dropped 5 bases and J dropped 4 bases, with 15 bases sitting between them. This clonotype was counted at least ten times. Antigen specificity is unknown. The investigators amplified TCR beta CDR3 regions from RNA transcripts. Using the HTBI primer set, a first-round RT-PCR was run on the TCR CDR3. One entry per CDR3 protein, called by TCRdb with MiXCR from the multiplex PCR reads. The data contain fewer than 900,000 distinct CDR3 sequences, roughly 15% of them singletons.

The chain couples TRBV28 to TRBJ2-7; the D gene is possibly TRBD2 (5 bases). What was sequenced was blood. This sequence was found in a man aged 18 to 30 with Graves' hyperthyroidism. CDR3 sequence: CASSISLDSYEQYF. CDR3 sequence (DNA): TGTGCCAGCAGTATCTCACTAGATAGTTACGAGCAGTACTTC.